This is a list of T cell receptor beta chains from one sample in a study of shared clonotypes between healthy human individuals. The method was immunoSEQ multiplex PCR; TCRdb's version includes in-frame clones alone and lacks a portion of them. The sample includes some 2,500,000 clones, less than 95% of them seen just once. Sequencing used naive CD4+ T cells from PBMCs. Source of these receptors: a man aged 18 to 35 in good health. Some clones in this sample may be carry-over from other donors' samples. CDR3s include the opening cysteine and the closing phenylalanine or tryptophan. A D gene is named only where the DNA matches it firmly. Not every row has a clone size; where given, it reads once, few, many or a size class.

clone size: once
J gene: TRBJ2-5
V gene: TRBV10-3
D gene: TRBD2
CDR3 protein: CAISGSGGVAGTQYF
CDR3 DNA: TGTGCCATCAGCGGGTCCGGAGGAGTAGCGGGAACCCAGTACTTC

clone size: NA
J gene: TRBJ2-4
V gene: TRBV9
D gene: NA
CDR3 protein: CASSTTRWLAKNIQYF
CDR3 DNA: TGTGCCAGCAGCACGACTAGATGGTTAGCCAAAAACATTCAGTACTTC

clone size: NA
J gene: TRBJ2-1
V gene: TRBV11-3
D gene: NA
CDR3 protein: CASSLGRTPSYNEQFF
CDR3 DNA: TGTGCCAGCAGCTTAGGGAGGACCCCATCCTACAATGAGCAGTTCTTC

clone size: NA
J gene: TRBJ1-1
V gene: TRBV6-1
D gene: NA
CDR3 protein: CASSEALETEAFF
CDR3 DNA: TGTGCCAGCAGTGAAGCGCTGGAGACTGAAGCTTTCTTT

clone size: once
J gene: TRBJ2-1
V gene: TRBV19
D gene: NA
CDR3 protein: CASSPRTSPRSYNEQFF
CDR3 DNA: TGTGCCAGTAGTCCTCGGACGTCTCCTCGCTCCTACAATGAGCAGTTCTTC

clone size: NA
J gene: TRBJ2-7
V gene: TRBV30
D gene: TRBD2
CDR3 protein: CARSLAALYEQYF
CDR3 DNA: TGTGCCCGCTCCCTAGCGGCACTCTACGAGCAGTACTTC

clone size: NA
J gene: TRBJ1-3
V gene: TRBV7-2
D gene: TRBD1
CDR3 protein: CASSSRQGAISGNTIYF
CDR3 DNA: TGTGCCAGCAGCTCCAGACAGGGGGCTATCTCTGGAAACACCATATATTTT

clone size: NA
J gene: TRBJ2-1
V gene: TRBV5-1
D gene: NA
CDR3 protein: CASSLVGMNEQFF
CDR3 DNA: TGCGCCAGCAGCTTGGTTGGAATGAATGAGCAGTTCTTC

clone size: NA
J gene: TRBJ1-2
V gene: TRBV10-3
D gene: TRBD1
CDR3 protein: CATRTGGYGYTF
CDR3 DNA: TGTGCCACCCGGACAGGGGGCTATGGCTACACCTTC

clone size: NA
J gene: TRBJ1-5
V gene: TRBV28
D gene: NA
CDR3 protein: CASSRDTNQPQHF
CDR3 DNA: TGTGCCAGCAGTCGGGACACGAATCAGCCCCAGCATTTT

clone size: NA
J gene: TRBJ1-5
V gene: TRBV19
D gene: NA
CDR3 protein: CASSMRIGNSNQPQHF
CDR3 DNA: TGTGCCAGTAGTATGCGTATTGGGAATAGCAATCAGCCCCAGCATTTT

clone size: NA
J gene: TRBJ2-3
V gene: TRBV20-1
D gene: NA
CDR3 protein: CSALVGDTQYF
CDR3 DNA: TGCAGTGCTCTAGTGGGGGATACGCAGTATTTT

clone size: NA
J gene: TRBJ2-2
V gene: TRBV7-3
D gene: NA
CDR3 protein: CASSLNRVGTGELFF
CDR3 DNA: TGTGCCAGCAGCTTAAACAGGGTTGGCACCGGGGAGCTGTTTTTT

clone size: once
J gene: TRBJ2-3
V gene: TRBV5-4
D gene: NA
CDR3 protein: CASSLDPGADTQYF
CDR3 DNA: TGTGCCAGCAGCTTGGATCCCGGCGCAGATACGCAGTATTTT

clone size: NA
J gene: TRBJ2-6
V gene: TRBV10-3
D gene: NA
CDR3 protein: CAISSGQFSGANVLTF
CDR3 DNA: TGTGCCATCAGTTCCGGACAGTTCTCTGGGGCCAACGTCCTGACTTTC

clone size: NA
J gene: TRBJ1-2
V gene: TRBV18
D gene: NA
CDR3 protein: CASSKGTTPYGYTF
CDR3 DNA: TGTGCCAGCTCAAAGGGGACAACACCCTATGGCTACACCTTC

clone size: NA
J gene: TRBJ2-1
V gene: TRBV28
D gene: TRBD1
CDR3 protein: CASSFEQGIYNEQFF
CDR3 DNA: TGTGCCAGCAGTTTTGAACAGGGGATCTACAATGAGCAGTTCTTC

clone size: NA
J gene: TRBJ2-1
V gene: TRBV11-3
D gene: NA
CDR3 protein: CASSLDDEQFF
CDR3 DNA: TGTGCCAGCAGCTTAGACGATGAGCAGTTCTTC

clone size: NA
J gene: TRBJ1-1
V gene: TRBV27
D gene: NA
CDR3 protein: CATRSGAGTEAFF
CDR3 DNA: TGTGCCACCAGGTCAGGGGCGGGCACTGAAGCTTTCTTT

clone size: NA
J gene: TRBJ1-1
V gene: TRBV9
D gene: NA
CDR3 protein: CASSVDPRNTEAFF
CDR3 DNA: TGTGCCAGCAGCGTAGACCCCAGGAACACTGAAGCTTTCTTT

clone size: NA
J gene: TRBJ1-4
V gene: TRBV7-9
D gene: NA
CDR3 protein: CASSLVGTGFDEKLFF
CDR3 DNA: TGTGCCAGCAGCTTAGTTGGGACGGGGTTTGATGAAAAACTGTTTTTT

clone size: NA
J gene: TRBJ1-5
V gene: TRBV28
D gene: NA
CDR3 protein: CASSLGQQPQHF
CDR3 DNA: TGTGCCAGCAGTTTGGGTCAGCAGCCCCAGCATTTT

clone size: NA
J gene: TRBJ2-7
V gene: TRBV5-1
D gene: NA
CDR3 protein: CASSLVPSNYEQYF
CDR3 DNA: TGCGCCAGCAGCTTGGTTCCTAGCAACTACGAGCAGTACTTC

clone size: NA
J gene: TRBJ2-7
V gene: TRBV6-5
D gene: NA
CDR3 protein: CASSPLIGYEQYF
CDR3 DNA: TGTGCCAGCAGTCCCCTGATAGGATACGAGCAGTACTTC

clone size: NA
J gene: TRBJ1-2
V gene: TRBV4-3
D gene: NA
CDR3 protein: CASSQVKGLNYGYTF
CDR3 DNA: TGCGCCAGCAGCCAAGTTAAGGGTCTCAACTATGGCTACACCTTC

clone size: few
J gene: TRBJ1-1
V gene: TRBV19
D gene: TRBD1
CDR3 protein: CASRSRQGTKAFF
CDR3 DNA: TGTGCCTCACGATCTCGACAGGGAACGAAAGCTTTCTTT

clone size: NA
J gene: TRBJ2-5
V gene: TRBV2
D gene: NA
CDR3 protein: CAAARWGSQETQYF
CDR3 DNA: TGTGCCGCAGCCCGTTGGGGCAGCCAAGAGACCCAGTACTTC

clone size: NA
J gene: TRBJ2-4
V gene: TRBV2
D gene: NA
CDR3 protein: CASSEVGSKNIQYF
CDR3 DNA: TGTGCCAGCAGTGAAGTTGGGTCCAAAAACATTCAGTACTTC

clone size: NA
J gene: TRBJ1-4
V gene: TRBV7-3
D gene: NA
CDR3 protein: CASSASSGGSEKLFF
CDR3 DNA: TGTGCCAGCAGCGCCAGCTCCGGGGGCAGTGAAAAACTGTTTTTT

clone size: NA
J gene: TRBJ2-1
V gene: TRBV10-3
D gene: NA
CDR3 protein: CAIGSGWASRREQFF
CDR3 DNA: TGTGCCATCGGAAGCGGATGGGCAAGTAGGCGTGAGCAGTTCTTC

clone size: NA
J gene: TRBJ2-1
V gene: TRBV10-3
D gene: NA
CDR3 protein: CAISGRGSSYNEQFF
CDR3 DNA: TGTGCCATCAGTGGGAGGGGCAGCTCCTACAATGAGCAGTTCTTC

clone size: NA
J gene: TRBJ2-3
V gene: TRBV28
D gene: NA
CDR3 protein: CASNGGSTDTQYF
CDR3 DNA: TGTGCCAGCAATGGGGGGAGCACAGATACGCAGTATTTT

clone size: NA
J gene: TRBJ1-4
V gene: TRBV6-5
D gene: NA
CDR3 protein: CASSYSIRGIEKLFF
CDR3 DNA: TGTGCCAGCAGTTACTCGATAAGGGGGATTGAAAAACTGTTTTTT

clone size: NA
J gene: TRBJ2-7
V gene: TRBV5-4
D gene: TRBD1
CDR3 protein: CASSLDRGDYEQYF
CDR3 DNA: TGTGCCAGCAGCTTGGACAGGGGAGACTACGAGCAGTACTTC

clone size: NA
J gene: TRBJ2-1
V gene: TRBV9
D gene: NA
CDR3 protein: CASRLDPYNEQFF
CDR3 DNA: TGTGCCAGCAGACTAGACCCCTACAATGAGCAGTTCTTC

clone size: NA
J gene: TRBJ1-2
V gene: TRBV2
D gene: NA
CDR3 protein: CASSGYYGYTF
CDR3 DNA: TGTGCCAGCAGTGGTTACTATGGCTACACCTTC

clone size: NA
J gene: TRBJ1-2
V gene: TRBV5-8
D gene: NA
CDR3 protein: CASRGQFGGDGYTF
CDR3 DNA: TGTGCCAGCAGAGGTCAGTTCGGGGGAGACGGCTACACCTTC

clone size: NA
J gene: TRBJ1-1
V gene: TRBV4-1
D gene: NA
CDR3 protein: CASSQERFSWRPAGNTEAFF
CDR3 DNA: TGCGCCAGCAGCCAAGAACGGTTTTCATGGCGGCCGGCGGGGAACACTGAAGCTTTCTTT

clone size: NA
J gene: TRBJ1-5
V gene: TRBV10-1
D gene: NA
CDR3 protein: CASRRGTRQPQHF
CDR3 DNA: TGCGCCAGCCGGCGAGGGACACGCCAGCCCCAGCATTTT

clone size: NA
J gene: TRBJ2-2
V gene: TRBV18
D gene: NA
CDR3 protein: CASSSLANTGELFF
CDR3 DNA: TGTGCCAGCTCCTCCCTCGCGAACACCGGGGAGCTGTTTTTT

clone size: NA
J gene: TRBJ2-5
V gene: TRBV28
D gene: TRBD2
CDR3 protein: CASSLTASGKGGTQYF
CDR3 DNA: TGTGCCAGCAGTTTAACGGCTAGCGGGAAAGGGGGGACCCAGTACTTC

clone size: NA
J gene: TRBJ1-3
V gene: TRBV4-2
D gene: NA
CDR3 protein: CASSQDRSSGNTIYF
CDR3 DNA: TGTGCCAGCAGCCAAGATCGGAGCTCTGGAAACACCATATATTTT

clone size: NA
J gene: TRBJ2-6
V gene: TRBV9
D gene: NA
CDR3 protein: CASSVERMRGTGANVLTF
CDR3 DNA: TGTGCCAGCAGCGTAGAACGGATGAGGGGGACTGGGGCCAACGTCCTGACTTTC

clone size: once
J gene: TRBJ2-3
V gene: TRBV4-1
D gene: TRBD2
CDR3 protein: CASSGSSGRGSDTQYF
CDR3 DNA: TGCGCCAGCAGCGGGAGTAGCGGGAGGGGGTCAGATACGCAGTATTTT

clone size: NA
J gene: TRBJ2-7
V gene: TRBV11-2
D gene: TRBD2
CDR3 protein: CASSLDLASGGRYF
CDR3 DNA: TGTGCCAGCAGCTTAGATCTGGCTAGCGGGGGAAGGTACTTC

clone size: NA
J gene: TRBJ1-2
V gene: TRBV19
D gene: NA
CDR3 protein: CASSIRQVLYGYTF
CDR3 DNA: TGTGCCAGTAGTATCCGCCAGGTGTTATATGGCTACACCTTC